The rows below give T cell receptor beta chains drawn from one sample of a study of CD8+ T cells in alopecia areata. Some clones are missing from TCRdb's copy, which holds only in-frame ones; the method was immunoSEQ multiplex PCR. The sample has roughly 220,000 clones; more than 30% are singletons. Sequencing used CD4+ T cells sorted from blood, obtained around week 34, from a patient treated with tofacitinib. These receptor sequences come from a human donor with alopecia areata. CDR3s leave out the opening cysteine and the closing phenylalanine or tryptophan.

v_call: TRBV7-2; cdr3_aa: ASSLARLAGDSYNEQF
v_call: TRBV7-2; cdr3_aa: ASSPTTYSYEQY
v_call: TRBV5-4; cdr3_aa: ASSLEWGPTLPGSGYGYT
v_call: TRBV29-1; cdr3_aa: SGTGGNQGEQY
v_call: TRBV29-1; cdr3_aa: SVVAGWVGGEQY
v_call: TRBV7-3; cdr3_aa: ASSLSGELF
v_call: TRBV30; cdr3_aa: AWTPQTDSPLH
v_call: TRBV14; cdr3_aa: ASSPTGGATRGYT
v_call: TRBV9; cdr3_aa: ASSPKGHGGTADTQY
v_call: TRBV9; cdr3_aa: ASNGGDGGSYEQY
v_call: TRBV29-1; cdr3_aa: SVEVTFSGPQH
v_call: TRBV27; cdr3_aa: ASSPIFPPLASGYEQY
v_call: TRBV14; cdr3_aa: ASSQVPSLIYNEQF
v_call: TRBV2; cdr3_aa: ASSKQGVWTAEQY
v_call: TRBV29-1; cdr3_aa: SVGRREDPVSEQY
v_call: TRBV6-1; cdr3_aa: ASSEGGRRNTEAF
v_call: TRBV4-2; cdr3_aa: ASSAPQGYTEAF
v_call: TRBV18; cdr3_aa: ASSPLNLRDTKNIQY
v_call: TRBV9; cdr3_aa: ASSVAPSTEAF
v_call: TRBV2; cdr3_aa: ASSERVRDSPLH
v_call: TRBV5-4; cdr3_aa: ASSSKTSGAYNEQF
v_call: TRBV7-7; cdr3_aa: ASSLEGGTEAF
v_call: TRBV6-5; cdr3_aa: ASTGTSGLGEQF
v_call: TRBV6-5; cdr3_aa: ASTRDPTDTQY
v_call: TRBV13; cdr3_aa: ASSLVGNSPLH
v_call: TRBV9; cdr3_aa: ASSVDQSRETQY
v_call: TRBV14; cdr3_aa: ASSPGRGGSYNEQF
v_call: TRBV29-1; cdr3_aa: SVESSGGGTDTQY
v_call: TRBV7-2; cdr3_aa: ASSLCAKGY
v_call: TRBV4-1; cdr3_aa: ASSYSTGTEAF
v_call: TRBV2; cdr3_aa: ASSDKVPDRLSGNTIY
v_call: TRBV7-3; cdr3_aa: ASSRGIRDTEAF
v_call: TRBV5-1; cdr3_aa: ASSLLSGTGAHEQY
v_call: TRBV19; cdr3_aa: ASTDKSLFTDTQY
v_call: TRBV19; cdr3_aa: ASSLTGNAKNIQY
v_call: TRBV5-1; cdr3_aa: ASSWGVVPNTEAF
v_call: TRBV23-1; cdr3_aa: ASSQSGRVDTQY
v_call: TRBV5-4; cdr3_aa: ASSLVWGMGTDTQY
v_call: TRBV30; cdr3_aa: AWSPDSYGYT
v_call: TRBV5-6; cdr3_aa: ASSSAVSLNTEAF
v_call: TRBV6-1; cdr3_aa: ASSLGTHNQPQH
v_call: TRBV5-1; cdr3_aa: ASSRGQPPPY
v_call: TRBV4-1; cdr3_aa: ASSPGLLGWNTGELF
v_call: TRBV11-2; cdr3_aa: ASSLPLGNTEAF
v_call: TRBV5-6; cdr3_aa: ETSNQPQH
v_call: TRBV20-1; cdr3_aa: SASRGPLPF
v_call: TRBV2; cdr3_aa: ASRRLEEDHGELF
v_call: TRBV29-1; cdr3_aa: SVVIPGQGIYSNQPQH
v_call: TRBV10-3; cdr3_aa: AISGRDSYSYEQY
v_call: TRBV29-1; cdr3_aa: SVPGTGSPYEQY
v_call: TRBV5-1; cdr3_aa: ASSLLGPTTYGYT
v_call: TRBV2; cdr3_aa: ASGTGYSGANVLT
v_call: TRBV2; cdr3_aa: ASTTQGYEQY
v_call: TRBV19; cdr3_aa: ASSTGTSLQETQY
v_call: TRBV7-8; cdr3_aa: ASSSPRYGTSANNEQF